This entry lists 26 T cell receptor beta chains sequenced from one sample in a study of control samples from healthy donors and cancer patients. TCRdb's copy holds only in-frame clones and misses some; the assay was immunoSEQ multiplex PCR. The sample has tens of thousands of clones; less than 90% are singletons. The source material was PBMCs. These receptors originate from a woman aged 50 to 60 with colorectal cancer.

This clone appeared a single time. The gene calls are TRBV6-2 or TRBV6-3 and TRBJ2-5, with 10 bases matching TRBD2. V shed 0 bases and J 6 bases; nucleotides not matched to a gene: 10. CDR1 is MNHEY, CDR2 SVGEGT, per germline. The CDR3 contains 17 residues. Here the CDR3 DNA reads TGTGCCAGCAGTTACTCCTCGAGCGGGGGGGCCGAGAAGACCCAGTACTTC. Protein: CASSYSSSGGAEKTQYF.

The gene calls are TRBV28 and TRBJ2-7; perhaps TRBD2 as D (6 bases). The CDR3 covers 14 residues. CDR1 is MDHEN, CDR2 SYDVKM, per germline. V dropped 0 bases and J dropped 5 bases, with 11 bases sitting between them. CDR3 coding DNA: TGTGCCAGCAGTTTATGGGGCGGGGATAACGAGCAGTACGTC. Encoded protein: CASSLWGGDNEQYV.

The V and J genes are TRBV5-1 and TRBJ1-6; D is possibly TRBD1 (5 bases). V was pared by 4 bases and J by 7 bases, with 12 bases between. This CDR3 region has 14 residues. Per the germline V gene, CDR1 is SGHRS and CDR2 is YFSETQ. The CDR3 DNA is TGCGCCAGCAGCCCTGGGACGGGCAATTCACCCCTCCACTTT. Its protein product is CASSPGTGNSPLHF. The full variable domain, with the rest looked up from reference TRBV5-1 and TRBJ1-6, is KAGVTQTPRYLIKTRGQQVTLSCSPISGHRSVSWYQQTPGQGLQFLFEYFSETQRNKGNFPGRFSGRQFSNSRSEMNVSTLELGDSALYLCASSPGTGNSPLHFGNGTRLTVT.

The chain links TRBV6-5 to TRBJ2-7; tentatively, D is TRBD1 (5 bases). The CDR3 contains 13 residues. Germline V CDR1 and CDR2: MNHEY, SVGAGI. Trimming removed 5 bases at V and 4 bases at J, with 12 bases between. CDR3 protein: CASSPYQGYEQYV. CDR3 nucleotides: TGTGCCAGCAGTCCCTACCAGGGTTACGAGCAGTACGTC.

The CDR3 nucleotides read TGTGCCAGCAGTGAGGACGGGACAGGGAATTCACCCCTCCACTTT. This translates into CASSEDGTGNSPLHF. The chain joins TRBV2 to TRBJ1-6; the match to TRBD1 covers 9 bases. The CDR3 is 15 amino acids. J gave up 7 bases and V 3 bases, and 4 bases lay outside the gene matches. The germline V gene has CDR1 SNHLY and CDR2 FYNNEI. The whole variable domain, remainder taken from reference TRBV2 and TRBJ1-6, is EPEVTQTPSHQVTQMGQEVILRCVPISNHLYFYWYRQILGQKVEFLVSFYNNEISEKSEIFDDQFSVERPDGSNFTLKIRSTKLEDSAMYFCASSEDGTGNSPLHFGNGTRLTVT.

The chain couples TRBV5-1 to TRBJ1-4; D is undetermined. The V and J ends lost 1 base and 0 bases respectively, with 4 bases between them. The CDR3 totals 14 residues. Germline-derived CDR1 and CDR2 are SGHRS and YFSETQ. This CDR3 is CASSLRATNEKLFF. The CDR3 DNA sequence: TGCGCCAGCAGCTTGAGGGCAACTAATGAAAAACTGTTTTTT.

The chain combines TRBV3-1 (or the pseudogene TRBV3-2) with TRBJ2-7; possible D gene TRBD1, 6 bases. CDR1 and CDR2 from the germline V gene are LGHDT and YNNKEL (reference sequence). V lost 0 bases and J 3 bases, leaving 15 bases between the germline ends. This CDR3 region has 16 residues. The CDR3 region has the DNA TGTGCCAGCAGCCAAGAGAACAGGGCGATCTACTACGAGCAGTACGTC. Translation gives CASSQENRAIYYEQYV.

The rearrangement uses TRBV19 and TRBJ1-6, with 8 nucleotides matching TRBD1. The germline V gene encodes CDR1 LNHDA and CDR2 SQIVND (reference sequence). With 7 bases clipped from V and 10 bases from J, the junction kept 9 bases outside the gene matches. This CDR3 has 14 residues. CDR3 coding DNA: TGTGCCAGTACTCCGGACAGGGTAGGCTCACCCCTCCACTTT. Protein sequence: CASTPDRVGSPLHF.

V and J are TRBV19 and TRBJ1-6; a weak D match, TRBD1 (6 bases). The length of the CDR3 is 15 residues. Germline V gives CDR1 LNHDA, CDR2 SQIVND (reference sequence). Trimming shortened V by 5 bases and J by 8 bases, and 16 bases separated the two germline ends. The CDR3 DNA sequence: TGTGCCAGTAGTCCCCGGACAGCTCGGGATTCACCCCTCCACTTT. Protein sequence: CASSPRTARDSPLHF.

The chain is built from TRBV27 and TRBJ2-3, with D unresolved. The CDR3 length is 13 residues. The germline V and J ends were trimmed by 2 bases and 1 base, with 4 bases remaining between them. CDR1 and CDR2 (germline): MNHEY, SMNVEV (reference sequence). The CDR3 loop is CASSLPGTDTQYF. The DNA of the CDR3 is TGTGCCAGCAGTTTACCGGGCACAGATACGCAGTATTTT.

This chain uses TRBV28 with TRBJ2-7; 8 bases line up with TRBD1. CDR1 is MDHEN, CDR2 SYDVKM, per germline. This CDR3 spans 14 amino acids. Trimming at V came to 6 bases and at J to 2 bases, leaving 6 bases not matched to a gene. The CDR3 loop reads CASRPATGAYEQYV. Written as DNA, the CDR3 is TGTGCCAGCAGACCCGCGACAGGGGCCTACGAGCAGTACGTC.

CDR3 in DNA: TGTGCCAGCAGCTCTGGGCCCGACGGGGAGCTGTTTTTT. Translated: CASSSGPDGELFF. The V gene is TRBV7-3, the J gene TRBJ2-2; D remains unclear. V was trimmed by 4 bases and J by 7 bases, leaving 10 bases between them. Germline CDR1 reads SGHTA; CDR2 reads FQGTGA. This CDR3 is 13 amino acids long.

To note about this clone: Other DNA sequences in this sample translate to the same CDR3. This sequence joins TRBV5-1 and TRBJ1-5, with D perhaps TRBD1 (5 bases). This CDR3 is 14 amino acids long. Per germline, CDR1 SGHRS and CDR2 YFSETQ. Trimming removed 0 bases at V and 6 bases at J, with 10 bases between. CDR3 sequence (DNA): TGCGCCAGCAGCTTGGACTCTGGGGGTCAGCCCCAGCATTTT. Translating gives CASSLDSGGQPQHF.

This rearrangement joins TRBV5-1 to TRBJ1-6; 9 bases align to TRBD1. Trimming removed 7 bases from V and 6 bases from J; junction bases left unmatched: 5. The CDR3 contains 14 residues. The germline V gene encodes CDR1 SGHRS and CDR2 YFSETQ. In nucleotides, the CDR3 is TGCGCCAGCCGACAGGGGGAGGGTAATTCACCCCTCCACTTT. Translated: CASRQGEGNSPLHF.

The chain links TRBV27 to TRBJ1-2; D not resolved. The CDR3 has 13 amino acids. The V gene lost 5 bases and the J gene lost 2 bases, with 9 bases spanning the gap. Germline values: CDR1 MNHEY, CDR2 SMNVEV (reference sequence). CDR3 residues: CASSPHPNYGYTF. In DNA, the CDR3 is TGTGCCAGCAGTCCCCACCCCAACTATGGCTACACCTTC.

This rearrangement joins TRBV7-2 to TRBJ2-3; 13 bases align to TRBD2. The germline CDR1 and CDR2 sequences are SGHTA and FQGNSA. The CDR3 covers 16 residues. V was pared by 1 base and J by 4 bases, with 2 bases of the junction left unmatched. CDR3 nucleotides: TGTGCCAGCAGCTTAGTAACTAGCGGGGGGGCAGATACGCAGTATTTT. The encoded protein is CASSLVTSGGADTQYF.

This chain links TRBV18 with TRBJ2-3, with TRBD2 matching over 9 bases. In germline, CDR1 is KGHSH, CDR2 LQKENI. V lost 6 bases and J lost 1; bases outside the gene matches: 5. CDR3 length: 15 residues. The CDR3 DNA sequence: TGTGCCAGCTCCCGCAGACTAGCGGGCACAGATACGCAGTATTTT. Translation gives CASSRRLAGTDTQYF.

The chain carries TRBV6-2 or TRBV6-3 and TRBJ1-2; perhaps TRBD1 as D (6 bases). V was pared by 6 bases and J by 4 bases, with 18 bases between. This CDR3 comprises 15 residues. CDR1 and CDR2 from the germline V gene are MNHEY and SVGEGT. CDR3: CASSPRRDIPYGYTF. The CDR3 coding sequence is TGTGCCAGCAGCCCACGCCGGGACATCCCCTATGGCTACACCTTC.

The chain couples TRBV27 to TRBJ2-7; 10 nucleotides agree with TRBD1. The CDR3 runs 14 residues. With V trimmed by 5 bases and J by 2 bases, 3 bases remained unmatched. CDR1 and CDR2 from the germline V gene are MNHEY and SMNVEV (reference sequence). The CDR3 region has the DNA TGTGCCAGCAGTCCAGGACAGGGGGCCTACGAGCAGTACGTC. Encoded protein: CASSPGQGAYEQYV.

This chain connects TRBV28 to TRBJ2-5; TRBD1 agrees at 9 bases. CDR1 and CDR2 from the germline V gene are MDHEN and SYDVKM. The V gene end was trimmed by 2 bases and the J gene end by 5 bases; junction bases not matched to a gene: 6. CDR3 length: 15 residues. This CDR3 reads CASSLDRGEMETQYF. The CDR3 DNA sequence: TGTGCCAGCAGTTTAGACAGGGGGGAAATGGAGACCCAGTACTTC.

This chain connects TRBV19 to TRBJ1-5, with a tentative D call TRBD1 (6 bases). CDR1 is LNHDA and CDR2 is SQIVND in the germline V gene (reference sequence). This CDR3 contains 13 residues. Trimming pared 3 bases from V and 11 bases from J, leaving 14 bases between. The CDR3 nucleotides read TGTGCCAGTAGTATCCCAGGGGAGACGGCCCAGCATTTT. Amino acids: CASSIPGETAQHF.

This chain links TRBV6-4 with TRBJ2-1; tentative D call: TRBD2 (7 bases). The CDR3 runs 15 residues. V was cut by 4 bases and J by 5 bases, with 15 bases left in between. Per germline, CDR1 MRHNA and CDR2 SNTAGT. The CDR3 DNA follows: TGTGCCAGCAGTGGCGAGGGGGGGGGAAACAATGAGCAGTTCTTC. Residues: CASSGEGGGNNEQFF.

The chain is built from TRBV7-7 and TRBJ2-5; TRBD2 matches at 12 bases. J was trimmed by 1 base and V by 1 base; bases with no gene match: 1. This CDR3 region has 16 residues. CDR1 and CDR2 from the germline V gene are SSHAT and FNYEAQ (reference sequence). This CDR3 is CASSLGTSGTQETQYF. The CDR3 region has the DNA TGTGCCAGCAGCTTAGGGACTAGCGGGACCCAAGAGACCCAGTACTTC.

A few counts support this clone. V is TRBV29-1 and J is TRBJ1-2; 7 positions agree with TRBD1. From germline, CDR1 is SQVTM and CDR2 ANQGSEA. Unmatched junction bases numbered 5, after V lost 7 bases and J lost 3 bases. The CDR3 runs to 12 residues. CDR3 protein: CSGQGGDYGYTF. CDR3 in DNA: TGCAGCGGACAGGGAGGGGACTATGGCTACACCTTC. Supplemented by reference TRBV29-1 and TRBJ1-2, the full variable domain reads SAVISQKPSRDICQRGTSLTIQCQVDSQVTMMFWYRQQPGQSLTLIATANQGSEATYESGFVIDKFPISRPNLTFSTLTVSNMSPEDSSIYLCSGQGGDYGYTFGSGTRLTVV.

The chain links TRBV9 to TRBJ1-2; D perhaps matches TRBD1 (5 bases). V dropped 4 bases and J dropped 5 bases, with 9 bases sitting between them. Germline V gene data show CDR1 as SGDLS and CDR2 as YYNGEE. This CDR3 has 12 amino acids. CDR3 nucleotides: TGTGCCAGCAGCACCACAGGATATGGCTACACCTTC. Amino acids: CASSTTGYGYTF.

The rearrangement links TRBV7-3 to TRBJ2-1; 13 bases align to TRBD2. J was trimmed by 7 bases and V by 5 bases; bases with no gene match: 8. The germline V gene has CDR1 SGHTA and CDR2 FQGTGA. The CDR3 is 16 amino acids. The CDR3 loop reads CASSPHGLAGANEQFF. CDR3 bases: TGTGCCAGCAGCCCCCATGGACTAGCGGGAGCTAATGAGCAGTTCTTC.